The following is a T cell receptor (beta chain) sequence with its context. The same CDR3 can be traced to other DNA sequences in this sample. PCR amplification relied on 60 Vbeta primers (plus 13 Jbeta primers). The protocol was immunoSEQ multiplex PCR, while the TCRdb copy is restricted to in-frame clones and leaves out a portion. This table has about 200,000 clones, 65% to 85% appearing once. V trimming: 3 bases; J trimming: 3 bases; junction bases outside the gene matches: 1. The germline V gene has CDR1 SGHAT and CDR2 FQNNGV. This CDR3 is built from 13 residues. The sample comes from a study of cytomegalovirus exposure and HLA in healthy donors. Study context: A previous analysis identified about 110 million unique TCR beta sequences derived from about 180 million T cells.

Sequencing was done on a sample of PBMCs. The V gene is TRBV11-2, the J gene TRBJ1-2; TRBD1 agrees at 7 bases. The TCR comes from a boy between 2 and 10 years old in good health and CMV-seronegative. The CDR3 protein is CASSFGTDYGYTF. The CDR3, as DNA: TGTGCCAGCAGCTTCGGGACAGACTATGGCTACACCTTC.